These T cell receptor beta chains were read from a single sample in a study of spatial heterogeneity in lung cancer. One entry per CDR3 protein results from TCRdb running MiXCR on the 5' RACE reads. Of 2,100 or so distinct CDR3 sequences in the sample, under 25% were seen once. Source: PBMCs, taken at surgery. The receptor source for this set is a male donor with early-stage non-small cell lung cancer. Both conserved end residues are part of each CDR3. The D gene is left open where the match is weak. Expanded clones get a size class; other rows say once, few or many, or leave the size out.

J | D | size | V | CDR3 | DNA
TRBJ2-1 | . | . | TRBV9 | CASSVDEGVFYNEQFF | TGTGCCAGCAGCGTAGATGAAGGGGTTTTCTACAATGAGCAGTTCTTC
TRBJ1-1 | . | many | TRBV18 | CASSPRLGWNTEAFF | TGTGCCAGCTCACCACGTTTAGGTTGGAACACTGAAGCTTTCTTT
TRBJ2-5 | TRBD2 | . | TRBV18 | CASSPPFSPSGGLQETQYF | TGTGCCAGCTCACCCCCATTTTCTCCTAGCGGGGGGCTCCAAGAGACCCAGTACTTC
TRBJ1-2 | . | medium-sized | TRBV4-1 | CATSTLLYGYTF | TGCGCCACCTCGACGCTCCTCTATGGCTACACCTTC
TRBJ2-2 | . | . | TRBV11-2 | CASSLFWDTGELFF | TGTGCCAGCAGCCTGTTTTGGGACACCGGGGAGCTGTTTTTT
TRBJ2-1 | . | . | TRBV11-3 | CASSLGIQGEQFF | TGTGCCAGCAGCTTAGGGATTCAGGGTGAGCAGTTCTTC
TRBJ2-5 | TRBD2 | medium-sized | TRBV5-1 | CASIPGGAGEFGETQYF | TGCGCCAGCATCCCGGGAGGAGCGGGAGAATTTGGGGAGACCCAGTACTTC
TRBJ2-7 | TRBD2 | . | TRBV9 | CTSSFRGDYEQYF | TGTACCAGCAGCTTCCGGGGGGACTACGAGCAGTACTTC
TRBJ2-2 | . | medium-sized | TRBV7-3 | CASSRSGGINTGELFF | TGTGCCAGCAGCCGCTCGGGCGGGATCAACACCGGGGAGCTGTTTTTT
TRBJ2-1 | . | many | TRBV5-4 | CASRPEAADNEQFF | TGTGCCAGCCGCCCGGAGGCGGCGGACAATGAGCAGTTCTTC
TRBJ2-7 | TRBD2 | few | TRBV7-8 | CASSLGLAGGMAEQYF | TGTGCCAGCAGCCTGGGACTAGCGGGGGGTATGGCCGAGCAGTACTTC
TRBJ2-1 | TRBD2 | . | TRBV23-1 | CASIGLTSGRNEQFF | TGCGCCAGCATTGGGTTGACTAGCGGGAGGAATGAGCAGTTCTTC
TRBJ2-7 | TRBD2 | medium-sized | TRBV7-8 | CASSLVAGRGVEQYF | TGTGCCAGCAGCTTAGTAGCGGGAAGGGGGGTGGAGCAGTACTTC
TRBJ2-5 | TRBD1 | medium-sized | TRBV7-3 | CASSLRGQGAAGTQYF | TGTGCCAGCAGCTTAAGAGGGCAGGGGGCTGCGGGGACCCAGTACTTC
TRBJ2-1 | . | . | TRBV29-1 | CSVEGSATNEQFF | TGCAGCGTTGAAGGTAGCGCGACTAATGAGCAGTTCTTC
TRBJ1-4 | . | . | TRBV7-6 | CASSPRAYGDREKLFF | TGTGCCAGCAGTCCACGAGCCTACGGGGATCGAGAAAAACTGTTTTTT